The sequence of this T cell receptor beta chain was determined in a study of T cell responses to AZD1222 COVID-19 vaccine. The V and J ends lost 3 bases and 3 bases, in that order; junction bases with no gene match: 3. CDR1 is KGHSH and CDR2 is LQKENI in the germline V gene. The CDR3 is made up of 15 amino acids. Only in-frame clones appear in the TCRdb table, and some are missing; sequencing was by immunoSEQ multiplex PCR. The sample has under 85,000 clones; roughly 88% are singletons. Study results and limitations: In the spike-specific TCR repertoire, nearly half reportedly target unmutated variant regions. Vaccine-related CD4 TCRs covered spike, predominating at 160-218 and 743-854.

As regards this clone: The antigen remains undetermined.

This rearrangement joins TRBV18 to TRBJ2-3, with 10 bases fitting TRBD2. Sequenced here: peripheral blood, sampled on day 0 of MenACWY control vaccination. The sequence derives from an adult in good health. For the CDR3, the DNA is TGTGCCAGCTCACCTGAACTAGCGGGGACAGATACGCAGTATTTT. Amino acid sequence: CASSPELAGTDTQYF.